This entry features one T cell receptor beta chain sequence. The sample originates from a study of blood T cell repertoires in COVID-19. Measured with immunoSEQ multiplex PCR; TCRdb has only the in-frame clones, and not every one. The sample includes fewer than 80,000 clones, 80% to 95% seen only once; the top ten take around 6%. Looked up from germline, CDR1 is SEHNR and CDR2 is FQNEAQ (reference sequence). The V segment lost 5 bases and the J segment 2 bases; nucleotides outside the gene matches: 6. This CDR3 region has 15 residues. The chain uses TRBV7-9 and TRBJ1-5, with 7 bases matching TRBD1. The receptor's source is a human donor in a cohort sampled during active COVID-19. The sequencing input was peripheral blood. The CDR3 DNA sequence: TGTGCCAGCAGCACCGGGACAGTGGGCAATCAGCCCCAGCATTTT. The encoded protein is CASSTGTVGNQPQHF. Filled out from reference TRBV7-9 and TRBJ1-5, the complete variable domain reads DTGVSQNPRHKITKRGQNVTFRCDPISEHNRLYWYRQTLGQGPEFLTYFQNEAQLEKSRLLSDRFSAERPKGSFSTLEIQRTEQGDSAMYLCASSTGTVGNQPQHFGDGTRLSIL.